The rows below give T cell receptor beta chains drawn from one sample of a study of cytomegalovirus exposure and HLA in healthy donors. The table came from immunoSEQ multiplex PCR; TCRdb's copy has only in-frame clones and leaves some out. Here the sample spans approximately 150,000 clones, roughly nine tenths being singletons. Sequencing input: PBMCs. The receptor set was obtained from a man between 18 and 29 years old in good health and CMV-seropositive. Both conserved end residues are part of each CDR3. Fields, in order: J gene, V gene, CDR3 protein.

TRBJ2-1 TRBV5-8 CASTPSNRLAGGYNEQFF
TRBJ1-5 TRBV7-2 CASSFTTVYSNQPQHF
TRBJ1-2 TRBV5-1 CATLWGQYYGYTF
TRBJ1-2 TRBV6-5 CASSYRRTGGGYGYTF
TRBJ2-7 TRBV7-2 CASSPRDRYEQYF
TRBJ1-2 TRBV15 CATSLGGDGYGYTF
TRBJ1-1 TRBV6-5 CASSYSSPGVGTEAFF
TRBJ2-7 TRBV27 CASTSGTGGFYEQYF
TRBJ1-5 TRBV5-1 CASSPGTGGWQPQHF
TRBJ2-7 TRBV18 CASSPMWGQGHYEQYF
TRBJ2-7 TRBV10-2 CASSTAGPSSYEQYF
TRBJ2-1 TRBV9 CASSVVGSLYNEQFF
TRBJ2-3 TRBV7-9 CASSLGLAGVDTQYF
TRBJ2-7 TRBV11-2 CASSILAGGPYEQYF
TRBJ2-7 TRBV4-3 CASSQETGQLYEQYF
TRBJ2-7 TRBV27 CASSLGQGVYEQYF
TRBJ1-4 TRBV6-5 CASRDRGFEGKLFF
TRBJ2-7 TRBV30 CAWSVTGAHEQYF
TRBJ2-1 TRBV19 CASSMRSSGEFSSYNEQFF
TRBJ1-4 TRBV6-1 CASSDRGRDEKLFF